The T cell receptor (beta chain) under discussion was sequenced for a study of a mutant IDH1 vaccine in newly diagnosed glioma. The overall study: There were roughly 62% males and around 40% females among treated patients, whose mean age was 40.4 years.

A word on this clone: Antigen specificity is unknown.

Time point here: week 5, during vaccination. Each dose delivered 300 ug of mutant IDH1 20-mer peptide subcutaneously with imiquimod. Some clones are missing from TCRdb's copy, which holds only in-frame ones; the method was immunoSEQ multiplex PCR. The sample holds tens of thousands of clones, approximately 90% seen once. V trimming: 2 bases; J trimming: 4 bases; junction bases outside the gene matches: 5. The CDR3 totals 15 residues. Germline loops: CDR1 SGHRS, CDR2 YFSETQ. The sequence came from a woman aged 40 to 50 with glioma. The chain combines TRBV5-1 with TRBJ1-4; 7 bases map to TRBD1. Sequencing used PBMCs, obtained from a glioma patient whose treatment included an IDH1 peptide vaccine. The CDR3 DNA is TGCGCCAGCAGCTTTTCAGACAGGGTTAATGAAAAACTGTTTTTT. It translates to CASSFSDRVNEKLFF.